The following is a T cell receptor (beta chain) sequence with its context. Antigen specificity is unknown. CDR1 SGHNT and CDR2 YYREEE come from the germline V gene (reference sequence). Deletions cut 0 bases from V and 1 base from J, with 10 bases between. The CDR3 consists of 15 residues. These data come from a study of cytomegalovirus exposure and HLA in healthy donors. Study-wide points: Information on immune exposure was restricted to one variable (CMV serostatus). Listed as cytomegalovirus-associated were more than 150 TCR beta chains.

Primers for the PCR totalled 60 Vbeta and 13 Jbeta. Method: immunoSEQ multiplex PCR; TCRdb's copy keeps in-frame clones and lacks some. The repertoire includes around 130,000 clones, roughly 80% of them detected once, and roughly 0.9% sits in the top ten. The specimen sequenced was PBMCs. The rearrangement joins TRBV5-4 to TRBJ1-1, with D possibly matching TRBD1 (5 bases). This sequence originates from a woman in her sixties in good health and CMV-seronegative. The CDR3 loop is CASSLVARENTEAFF. For the CDR3, the DNA is TGTGCCAGCAGCTTGGTTGCCAGGGAGAACACTGAAGCTTTCTTT.